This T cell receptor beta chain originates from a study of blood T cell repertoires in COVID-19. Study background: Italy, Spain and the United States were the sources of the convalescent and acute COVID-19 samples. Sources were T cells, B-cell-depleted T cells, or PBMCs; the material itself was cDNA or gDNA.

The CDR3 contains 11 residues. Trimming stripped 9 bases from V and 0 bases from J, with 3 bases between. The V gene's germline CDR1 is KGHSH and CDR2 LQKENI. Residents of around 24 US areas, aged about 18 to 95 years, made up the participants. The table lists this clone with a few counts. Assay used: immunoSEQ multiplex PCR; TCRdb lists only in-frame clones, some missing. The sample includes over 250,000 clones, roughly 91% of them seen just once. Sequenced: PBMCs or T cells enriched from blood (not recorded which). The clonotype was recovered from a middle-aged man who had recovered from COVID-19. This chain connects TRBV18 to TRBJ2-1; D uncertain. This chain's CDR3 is CASSSYNEQFF. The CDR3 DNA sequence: TGTGCCAGTAGCTCCTACAATGAGCAGTTCTTC. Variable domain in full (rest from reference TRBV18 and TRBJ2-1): NAGVMQNPRHLVRRRGQEARLRCSPMKGHSHVYWYRQLPEEGLKFMVYLQKENIIDESGMPKERFSAEFPKEGPSILRIQQVVRGDSAAYFCASSSYNEQFFGPGTRLTVL.